The 9 T cell receptor beta chains below were found in one sample sequenced in a study of identical twins. TCRdb reprocessed the 5' RACE reads with MiXCR, giving one entry per CDR3 protein. The sample includes 200,000 to 250,000 distinct CDR3 sequences, around 8.1% of them seen just once. The same sample was also studied in work on yellow fever vaccine responses in identical twins.

The sequenced sample consisted of memory (CD45RO+) T cells sorted from blood. The receptors shown here come from a woman aged 18-29 years in good health.

This clonotype was detected many times. This rearrangement joins TRBV4-2 to TRBJ2-5; D is ambiguous. The germline V gene encodes CDR1 LGHNA and CDR2 YNFKEQ. V lost 0 bases and J lost 5, with 4 bases in between. The CDR3 spans 12 residues. CDR3 sequence reads: CASSQEWETQYF. As DNA, the CDR3 is TGTGCCAGCAGCCAAGAATGGGAGACCCAGTACTTC.

This clonotype was seen repeatedly, ten times or more. The junction does not match germline at one end; this may be a read error. The V gene is TRBV9, the J gene TRBJ1-3; 8 nucleotides align to TRBD1. The CDR3 contains 18 residues. Germline CDR1 and CDR2: SGDLS and YYNGEE. CDR3: CASSARGTGSQAGNTIYF. CDR3 in DNA: TGTGCCAGCAGCGCACGGGGGACAGGTTCCCAGGCTGGGAACACCATATATTTT.

This clonotype was picked up a small number of times. This rearrangement joins TRBV20-1 to TRBJ2-1; 8 bases are a match to TRBD2. After removal of 0 bases from V and 0 bases from J, the junction contained 7 bases not matched to a gene. The CDR3 consists of 17 residues. The germline CDR1 and CDR2 sequences are DFQATT and SNEGSKA (reference sequence). CDR3 in amino acids: CSARDSSGKSSYNEQFF. CDR3 sequence (DNA): TGCAGTGCTAGAGACAGTAGCGGGAAGAGCTCCTACAATGAGCAGTTCTTC.

This clonotype was observed at least ten times. The gene calls are TRBV3-1 and TRBJ1-1; weak D call: TRBD1 (6 bases). The CDR3 spans 14 residues. Trimming took 0 bases from V and 6 from J, leaving 11 bases between them. The germline V gene encodes CDR1 LGHDT and CDR2 YNNKEL (reference sequence). The CDR3 bases are TGTGCCAGCAGCCAAGATGGCAGGGGCCCTGAAGCTTTCTTT. It yields the protein CASSQDGRGPEAFF. The entire variable domain, with the rest obtained from reference TRBV3-1 and TRBJ1-1, is as follows: DTAVSQTPKYLVTQMGNDKSIKCEQNLGHDTMYWYKQDSKKFLKIMFSYNNKELIINETVPNRFSPKSPDKAHLNLHINSLELGDSAVYFCASSQDGRGPEAFFGQGTRLTVV.

Note on this clonotype: At one end the junction does not follow the germline gene, possibly because of a read error. This chain joins TRBV5-8 and TRBJ1-2; D call uncertain. Germline CDR1 and CDR2: SGHTS and YDEGEE. The CDR3 length is 11 residues. The CDR3 region has the DNA TGTGCCATCGGCACCGGGCTCCCCTGTCTCTTC. This sequence encodes CAIGTGLPCLF.

The sample holds a few counts of this clonotype. The V and J genes are TRBV24-1 and TRBJ2-3; TRBD2 agrees at 9 bases. Trimming removed 5 bases from V and 6 bases from J; junction bases left unmatched: 14. The CDR3 runs to 17 residues. Germline V lookup: CDR1 KGHDR, CDR2 SFDVKD. CDR3 in DNA: TGTGCCACCAGTGTAGCGGCTAGCGGGGACGAAAGGGATACGCAGTATTTT. This encodes CATSVAASGDERDTQYF.

This rearrangement joins TRBV10-3 to TRBJ2-3; TRBD2 aligns across 12 bases. Looked up from germline, CDR1 is ENHRY and CDR2 is SYGVKD. Losses at the gene ends were 6 bases for V and 1 base for J; bases not matched to a gene: 5. The CDR3 runs to 16 residues. In DNA, the CDR3 is TGTGCCATCAGGCGACTAGCGGGAGCCGGCACAGATACGCAGTATTTT. As protein: CAIRRLAGAGTDTQYF.

This clonotype was counted ten times or more. The chain joins TRBV6-1 to TRBJ1-1; perhaps TRBD1 as D (6 bases). Trimming pared 5 bases from V and 10 bases from J, leaving 17 bases between. Germline lookup yields CDR1 MNHNS and CDR2 SASEGT. The length of the CDR3 is 13 residues. CDR3 sequence (DNA): TGTGCCAGCAGTAAGGGCTTGTGGGGGGCAGCTTTCTTT. The encoded protein is CASSKGLWGAAFF.

This clonotype has a handful of counts. The rearrangement links TRBV2 to TRBJ2-6; weak D call: TRBD2 (5 bases). Germline V gene lookup returns CDR1 SNHLY and CDR2 FYNNEI. The CDR3 totals 19 residues. The CDR3 loop is CLSGSSGRGLDSGANVLTF. CDR3 DNA sequence: TGTCTCTCGGGCTCCAGTGGTCGGGGTCTCGACTCTGGGGCCAACGTCCTGACTTTC.